This T cell receptor beta chain emerged from a study of cytomegalovirus exposure and HLA in healthy donors. 60 Vbeta and 13 Jbeta primers were used in PCR. Sequenced by immunoSEQ multiplex PCR; TCRdb stores in-frame clones only, minus some. This table holds 130,000 or so clones, approximately 82% found once. CDR1 GTSNPN and CDR2 SVGIG come from the germline V gene (reference sequence). The CDR3 has 12 amino acids. V was clipped by 4 bases and J by 3 bases, with 10 bases between them. The chain is built from TRBV30 and TRBJ2-7; D is perhaps TRBD2 (5 bases). The origin of this receptor is a woman between 40 and 55 years old in good health and CMV-seronegative. The sample taken for sequencing was PBMCs. DNA for the CDR3: TGTGCCTGGACAGCGGATGGCTACGAGCAGTACTTC. It yields the protein CAWTADGYEQYF.